This T cell receptor beta chain originates from a study of metastatic and nonmetastatic thyroid tumors (dated by TCRdb to 2020 to 2021). About the investigation overall: Repertoires were compared across peripheral blood and tumor or nodule tissue samples from malignant and benign thyroid patients. General conclusions and limits of the study: In both blood and tumor samples, malignant tumors were reported to have significantly higher TCR beta diversity than benign nodules.

This clone has only a few counts. Its binding antigen is unknown. One end of the junction is discordant with germline, which a read error may explain. The protocol used for the library was PCR. The data were produced on an Illumina HiSeq 4000. High-throughput sequencing was used to profile the TCR beta-chain CDR3 region of each patient. In the paper's pipeline: A classifier to discriminate distant-metastatic papillary thyroid cancer patients was built from CDR3 differences across clinicopathological groups. The Shannon index was used to measure repertoire diversity, and the Morisita-Horn index was used to measure how similar tumor and blood repertoires were. Starting from the raw public reads, TCRdb applied fastp trimming at Q25, assembled clones with MiXCR and retained in-frame beta chains. The V and J calls and clone size come from TCRdb's table, not from the authors' own analysis. The sample records some 25,000 clones, more than 20% of which are singletons. The ten largest clonotypes hold 10% to 15% of the sample.

The CDR1 and CDR2 encoded by the germline V gene (reference sequence) are LNHNV and YYDKDF. From the cysteine up to the phenylalanine, the CDR3 has a length of 14 residues. Just CDR3 DNA is preserved here, 42 bases in frame from base 1. None of the patients had been given any treatment before thyroid surgery. Using T-cell receptor beta sequencing, the study looked back at clinical samples from patients collected from the early 2010s to the late 2010s. The source material was blood. The chain couples TRBV15 to TRBJ1-5; TRBD1 could be the D gene, as 5 bases match. The source of this sequence is a male donor with papillary thyroid cancer or a benign thyroid nodule (not recorded which). Some clones in this sample may be carry-over from other donors' samples. The base sequence is TGTGCAACCAGCGACAGAGCCGGCAATCAGCCCCAGCATTTT. Its protein product is CATSDRAGNQPQHF. Full variable domain (CDR3 extended with the reference TRBV15 and TRBJ1-5 proteins): DAMVIQNPRYQVTQFGKPVTLSCSQTLNHNVMYWYQQKSSQAPKLLFHYYDKDFNNEADTPDNFQSRRPNTSFCFLDIRSPGLGDTAMYLCATSDRAGNQPQHFGDGTRLSIL.